These 25 T cell receptor beta chains share one sample of origin, sequenced in a study of T cell responses to AZD1222 COVID-19 vaccine. Some clones are missing from TCRdb's copy, which holds only in-frame ones; the method was immunoSEQ multiplex PCR. The sample holds around 29,000 clones; 93% are singletons and the top ten take 8.1%. Sequencing was performed on peripheral blood, taken on day 0 of AZD1222 vaccination. The receptors were gathered from an adult in good health.

This chain connects TRBV5-1 to TRBJ2-3, with D possibly matching TRBD2 (5 bases). V lost 5 bases, J lost 0 bases, and 10 bases lay in between. In germline, CDR1 is SGHRS, CDR2 YFSETQ. The length of the CDR3 is 14 residues. CDR3 sequence reads: CASREGRSTDTQYF. The CDR3 DNA follows: TGCGCCAGCAGAGAGGGCCGTAGCACAGATACGCAGTATTTT. The full variable domain, rest sourced from reference TRBV5-1 and TRBJ2-3, is KAGVTQTPRYLIKTRGQQVTLSCSPISGHRSVSWYQQTPGQGLQFLFEYFSETQRNKGNFPGRFSGRQFSNSRSEMNVSTLELGDSALYLCASREGRSTDTQYFGPGTRLTVL.

V and J are TRBV5-6 and TRBJ2-7; tentative D call: TRBD1 (7 bases). The V end lost 4 bases, the J end lost 4 bases, and 18 bases lay between the germline ends. The CDR3 loop spans 15 amino acids. The germline CDR1 and CDR2 sequences are SGHDT and YYEEEE. CDR3 loop: CASSPLTGEVYEQYF. The CDR3 DNA reads TGTGCCAGCAGCCCACTCACAGGGGAGGTATACGAGCAGTACTTC.

This chain uses TRBV6-5 with TRBJ1-2; D gene uncertain. Germline V gene lookup returns CDR1 MNHEY and CDR2 SVGAGI. The V end was cut by 10 bases, the J end by 4 bases, with 10 bases between. This CDR3 contains 11 residues. The CDR3 DNA reads as TGTGCCACCGAGGATATCTATGGCTACACCTTC. Its protein product is CATEDIYGYTF.

The J gene is TRBJ2-1, the V gene TRBV28, with 10 bases aligning to TRBD2. Germline V CDR1 and CDR2: MDHEN, SYDVKM. Trimming removed 2 bases from V and 7 bases from J; junction bases left unmatched: 2. The CDR3 is made up of 14 amino acids. The CDR3 region is CASSLSGGGNEQFF. The CDR3 DNA reads as TGTGCCAGCAGTTTAAGCGGGGGGGGAAATGAGCAGTTCTTC.

J is TRBJ1-6 and V is TRBV5-1; maybe TRBD1 (5 bases). From germline, CDR1 is SGHRS and CDR2 YFSETQ. The CDR3 is 13 amino acids. The V gene lost 2 bases and the J gene lost 8 bases, with 8 bases spanning the gap. CDR3 sequence: CASSFQGDSPLHF. The CDR3 nucleotides read TGCGCCAGCAGCTTCCAGGGAGATTCACCCCTCCACTTT.

Here the CDR3 DNA reads TGTGCCAGCAGTTTATCCTCGGGACAGGAGAACACCGGGGAGCTGTTTTTT. Its translation: CASSLSSGQENTGELFF. This chain links TRBV28 with TRBJ2-2; TRBD1 matches at 8 bases. The CDR3 has 17 residues. Germline CDR1 MDHEN, CDR2 SYDVKM. V lost 1 base to trimming and J lost 1 base; unmatched junction nucleotides: 5.

The chain uses TRBV3-1 (or the pseudogene TRBV3-2) and TRBJ2-7, with D perhaps TRBD1 or TRBD2 (5 bases each). Germline values: CDR1 LGHDT, CDR2 YNNKEL (reference sequence). The V and J ends lost 5 bases and 0 bases respectively, with 8 bases between them. There are 13 residues in the CDR3. CDR3 sequence reads: CASSRDGSYEQYF. As DNA, the CDR3 is TGTGCCAGCAGCAGGGACGGCTCCTACGAGCAGTACTTC.

The chain has TRBV23-1 and TRBJ1-1; perhaps TRBD1 as D (5 bases). TRBV23-1 is identified as an open reading frame with a role that is uncertain. CDR3 length: 20 residues. Trimming took off 0 bases at V and 0 bases at J, with 23 bases between the two ends. CDR3 sequence (DNA): TGCGCCAGCAGTCAATCGGACCCCCGACTTGCAGACAGCCTGAACACTGAAGCTTTCTTT. Its translation: CASSQSDPRLADSLNTEAFF.

The chain employs TRBV4-1 and TRBJ1-4, with a possible D match to TRBD1 (6 bases). Germline CDR1 reads MGHRA; CDR2 reads YSYEKL. The CDR3 contains 15 residues. V was shortened by 5 bases and J by 8 bases, with 18 bases between the two germline ends. The CDR3: CASSYPGTTDEKLFF. CDR3 DNA sequence: TGCGCCAGCAGCTATCCCGGGACAACGGACGAAAAACTGTTTTTT.

This chain uses TRBV19 with TRBJ1-2; TRBD1 is a possible D gene (5 bases). The CDR3 has 13 amino acids. CDR1 is LNHDA and CDR2 is SQIVND in the germline V gene (reference sequence). V was clipped by 6 bases and J by 5 bases, with 13 bases between them. CDR3 DNA: TGTGCCAGTAGCCCTTCAGGGACTTATGGCTACACCTTC. Translating it yields CASSPSGTYGYTF.

The genes are TRBV9 and TRBJ1-1; 7 bases fit TRBD1. CDR3 length equals 16 residues. Germline V gives CDR1 SGDLS, CDR2 YYNGEE. Germline trimming cut 0 bases from V and 8 bases from J; bases unmatched to any gene: 13. CDR3 amino acids: CASSVVGGALGGEAFF. Here the CDR3 DNA reads TGTGCCAGCAGCGTAGTAGGGGGCGCCCTAGGGGGAGAAGCTTTCTTT.

The rearrangement uses TRBV6-7 and TRBJ2-5; no firm D call. TRBV6-7 is classed as an ORF, of uncertain function. CDR3 length: 12 residues. The V end was cut by 8 bases, the J end by 5 bases, with 12 bases between. CDR3 DNA: TGTGCCAGCCGGCCGCCCGGGGAGACCCAGTACTTC. This translates into CASRPPGETQYF.

The rearrangement links TRBV7-2 to TRBJ2-5; no clear D. The CDR3 runs 12 residues. V was cut by 5 bases and J by 7 bases, with 11 bases left in between. The germline CDR1 and CDR2 sequences are SGHTA and FQGNSA. This chain's CDR3 is CASSPPGLTQYF. The CDR3, as DNA: TGTGCCAGCAGCCCACCCGGCCTGACCCAGTACTTC.

This sequence joins TRBV9 and TRBJ1-4, with D tentatively TRBD1 (6 bases). Germline V gene sequence: CDR1 SGDLS, CDR2 YYNGEE. CDR3 length equals 15 residues. Between the trimmed V and J ends, which lost 4 bases and 4 bases, there was a span of 14 bases. The CDR3 reads CASSLNPGVNEKLFF. The DNA of the CDR3 is TGTGCCAGCAGCCTGAATCCAGGGGTTAATGAAAAACTGTTTTTT.

The chain is built from TRBV10-2 and TRBJ2-2, with TRBD1 as a possible D gene (5 bases). Looked up from germline, CDR1 is WSHSY and CDR2 is SAAADI. V was pared by 5 bases and J by 4 bases, with 8 bases between. The CDR3 loop spans 13 amino acids. The CDR3 coding sequence is TGCGCCAGCAGTAGACAGTCCACCGGGGAGCTGTTTTTT. Translating it yields CASSRQSTGELFF.

The table lists this clone with a count of one. The chain recombines TRBV9 with TRBJ1-2, with 8 nucleotides matching TRBD1. J was trimmed by 4 bases and V by 2 bases; bases with no gene match: 7. The CDR3 spans 15 residues. Germline CDR1 and CDR2: SGDLS and YYNGEE. This CDR3 is CASSVGTGTLYGYTF. The CDR3 nucleotides are TGTGCCAGCAGCGTCGGGACAGGAACCCTCTATGGCTACACCTTC. The variable domain in full, completed from reference TRBV9 and TRBJ1-2, reads DSGVTQTPKHLITATGQRVTLRCSPRSGDLSVYWYQQSLDQGLQFLIQYYNGEERAKGNILERFSAQQFPDLHSELNLSSLELGDSALYFCASSVGTGTLYGYTFGSGTRLTVV.

This chain connects TRBV5-4 to TRBJ1-4, with D unresolved. Germline V gene lookup returns CDR1 SGHNT and CDR2 YYREEE (reference sequence). CDR3 size: 15 residues. V lost 0 bases to trimming and J lost 0 bases, with 6 bases between them. The CDR3 sequence is CASSLGPSTNEKLFF. In nucleotides, the CDR3 is TGTGCCAGCAGCTTGGGACCGTCAACTAATGAAAAACTGTTTTTT.

The chain combines TRBV28 with TRBJ1-3; a weak D match, TRBD1 (5 bases). The CDR3 has 17 amino acids. Germline V CDR1 and CDR2: MDHEN, SYDVKM. Trimming left V 2 bases short and J 1 base short, with 15 bases between. The chain's CDR3 is CASSLGSRGGSGNTIYF. As DNA, the CDR3 is TGTGCCAGCAGTTTAGGGAGTAGGGGTGGGTCTGGAAACACCATATATTTT. The entire variable domain, with the rest obtained from reference TRBV28 and TRBJ1-3, is as follows: DVKVTQSSRYLVKRTGEKVFLECVQDMDHENMFWYRQDPGLGLRLIYFSYDVKMKEKGDIPEGYSVSREKKERFSLILESASTNQTSMYLCASSLGSRGGSGNTIYFGEGSWLTVV.

This clone was seen just once. The chain uses TRBV5-1 and TRBJ2-7; 10 nucleotides match TRBD1. Germline CDR1 and CDR2: SGHRS and YFSETQ. CDR3 size: 14 residues. The ends lost 3 bases at V and 3 bases at J; junction bases unmatched: 3. CDR3 amino acids: CASSSGTGVYEQYF. The CDR3 nucleotides are TGCGCCAGCAGCTCCGGGACAGGGGTCTACGAGCAGTACTTC. Looking up the rest from reference TRBV5-1 and TRBJ2-7 gives the full variable domain: KAGVTQTPRYLIKTRGQQVTLSCSPISGHRSVSWYQQTPGQGLQFLFEYFSETQRNKGNFPGRFSGRQFSNSRSEMNVSTLELGDSALYLCASSSGTGVYEQYFGPGTRLTVT.

The chain has TRBV11-2 and TRBJ1-3, with a possible D match to TRBD1 (6 bases). The germline V gene encodes CDR1 SGHAT and CDR2 FQNNGV. This CDR3 region has 17 residues. The ends were cut back, 5 bases at V and 0 bases at J, with 17 bases in the middle. DNA for the CDR3: TGTGCCAGCAGCCATAACTCGGGACACTTCTCTGGAAACACCATATATTTT. It is translated as CASSHNSGHFSGNTIYF.

This rearrangement joins TRBV2 to TRBJ1-5; TRBD1 aligns across 7 bases. CDR3 length equals 15 residues. Germline values: CDR1 SNHLY, CDR2 FYNNEI. V trimming: 7 bases; J trimming: 0 bases; junction bases outside the gene matches: 6. The CDR3 bases are TGTGCCAGCAACCAGGACAGGACTAGCAATCAGCCCCAGCATTTT. Encoded protein: CASNQDRTSNQPQHF.

This chain connects TRBV9 to TRBJ2-1; the match to TRBD2 covers 8 bases. The CDR3 consists of 17 residues. Germline CDR1 SGDLS, CDR2 YYNGEE. V lost 3 bases to trimming and J lost 6 bases; unmatched junction nucleotides: 14. The CDR3 region has the DNA TGTGCCAGCAGCGGGGGCCGGCGGTCGGCGGGGGGCAATGAGCAGTTCTTC. Amino acid sequence: CASSGGRRSAGGNEQFF.

The chain uses TRBV28 and TRBJ1-5; 11 bases fit TRBD1. This CDR3 has 19 amino acids. From germline, CDR1 is MDHEN and CDR2 SYDVKM. With V trimmed by 5 bases and J by 4 bases, 16 bases remained unmatched. The CDR3 loop is CASSRDGTGGPALNQPQHF. In DNA, the CDR3 is TGTGCCAGCAGTCGGGACGGGACAGGGGGGCCCGCCCTGAATCAGCCCCAGCATTTT.

The chain carries TRBV29-1 and TRBJ1-4, with D unclear. Germline V gene data show CDR1 as SQVTM and CDR2 as ANQGSEA. With 2 bases removed from V and 13 bases from J, the gap between germline ends came to 11 bases. The CDR3 is 11 amino acids. The CDR3 DNA follows: TGCAGCGTTGAATCCGGGGAGTCACTGTTTTTT. Its translation is CSVESGESLFF.

The chain uses TRBV2 and TRBJ1-1; perhaps TRBD1 as D (5 bases). Germline assignment: CDR1 SNHLY and CDR2 FYNNEI. CDR3 size: 15 residues. V was shortened by 9 bases and J by 0 bases, with 17 bases between the two germline ends. The CDR3 DNA reads as TGTGCCAGTGGGCAACGAGGGACCCTGAACACTGAAGCTTTCTTT. Its translation is CASGQRGTLNTEAFF.